The 19 T cell receptor beta chains below all came from one sample that was sequenced in a study of OX40 agonist ivuxolimab in advanced cancers. The method was immunoSEQ multiplex PCR; TCRdb's version includes in-frame clones alone and lacks a portion of them. Among approximately 86,000 clones listed, 80% to 95% were seen once. Here the sequenced sample was CD4+ or CD8+ T cells sorted from blood, taken in a trial of the OX40 agonist ivuxolimab. These receptor sequences come from an adult with an advanced solid tumor such as melanoma, head and neck, liver or kidney cancer.

This clone was seen just once. This chain joins TRBV27 and TRBJ2-3; no reliable D call. The CDR3 length is 12 residues. V lost 6 bases and J lost 7, with 11 bases in between. The germline V gene has CDR1 MNHEY and CDR2 SMNVEV (reference sequence). The CDR3 protein is CASRPRSNTQYF. DNA for the CDR3: TGTGCCAGCAGACCCCGTAGTAATACGCAGTATTTT.

The V gene is TRBV6-5, the J gene TRBJ2-7; D is perhaps TRBD1 or TRBD2 (5 bases each). There are 14 residues in the CDR3. The germline V gene encodes CDR1 MNHEY and CDR2 SVGAGI. V was clipped by 6 bases and J by 1 base, with 13 bases between them. The CDR3 here is CASSRDGLSYEQYF. In nucleotides, the CDR3 is TGTGCCAGCAGCCGGGACGGACTGTCCTACGAGCAGTACTTC.

The chain has TRBV7-9 and TRBJ2-1; the match to TRBD2 covers 7 bases. This CDR3 is 16 amino acids long. CDR1 and CDR2 from the germline V gene are SEHNR and FQNEAQ (reference sequence). V shed 4 bases, J shed 0 bases, and the junction held 6 bases outside the gene matches. CDR3 sequence: CASSSFGGSSYNEQFF. CDR3 bases: TGTGCCAGCAGCTCCTTTGGCGGGAGCTCCTACAATGAGCAGTTCTTC.

The genes are TRBV6-6 and TRBJ1-6, with a tentative D call TRBD1 (6 bases). The CDR3 extends over 12 amino acids. The germline V and J ends were trimmed by 6 bases and 9 bases, with 9 bases remaining between them. Germline CDR1 MNHNY, CDR2 SVGAGI (reference sequence). The DNA of the CDR3 is TGTGCCAGCAGCGAAGGGGGTTCACCCCTCCACTTT. This translates into CASSEGGSPLHF.

The chain couples TRBV10-3 to TRBJ2-6; the D is unclear. The CDR3 extends over 16 amino acids. Germline V gene sequence: CDR1 ENHRY, CDR2 SYGVKD. V was trimmed by 0 bases and J by 2 bases, leaving 8 bases between them. CDR3 sequence reads: CAISESINAGANVLTF. The CDR3 DNA follows: TGTGCCATCAGTGAGTCGATAAACGCTGGGGCCAACGTCCTGACTTTC.

This rearrangement joins TRBV2 to TRBJ1-1; D ambiguous. CDR3 length: 13 residues. The germline CDR1 and CDR2 sequences are SNHLY and FYNNEI. Trimming removed 8 bases at V and 1 base at J, with 11 bases between. CDR3: CASLFLGNTEAFF. DNA of the CDR3: TGTGCCAGCCTCTTCCTGGGGAACACTGAAGCTTTCTTT.

V is TRBV7-2 and J is TRBJ2-5, with 14 bases matching TRBD2. V gave up 5 bases and J gave up 7 bases; unmatched junction bases: 12. Per the germline V gene, CDR1 is SGHTA and CDR2 is FQGNSA. CDR3 length: 17 residues. The CDR3 region has the DNA TGTGCCAGCAGCCCTACCGGGACTAGCGGGAGAATAACGACCCAGTACTTC. This codes for CASSPTGTSGRITTQYF. Full variable domain (remainder filled in from reference TRBV7-2 and TRBJ2-5): GAGVSQSPSNKVTEKGKDVELRCDPISGHTALYWYRQSLGQGLEFLIYFQGNSAPDKSGLPSDRFSAERTGGSVSTLTIQRTQQEDSAVYLCASSPTGTSGRITTQYFGPGTRLLVL.

V usage is TRBV7-2 and J usage is TRBJ2-3; 12 bases line up with TRBD2. CDR1 is SGHTA, CDR2 FQGNSA, per germline. V lost 5 bases to trimming and J lost 2 bases; unmatched junction nucleotides: 2. The CDR3 has 15 amino acids. Written as DNA, the CDR3 is TGTGCCAGCAGCGGACTAGCGGGACACACAGATACGCAGTATTTT. This encodes CASSGLAGHTDTQYF.

This clone occurred a few times. The chain couples TRBV19 to TRBJ2-7; 9 bases align to TRBD2. In germline, CDR1 is LNHDA, CDR2 SQIVND (reference sequence). With V trimmed by 7 bases and J by 7 bases, 14 bases remained unmatched. The CDR3 runs 15 residues. CDR3 amino acids: CASNLSGRSSREQYF. CDR3 bases: TGTGCCAGTAATCTGAGCGGGAGGTCCTCTCGGGAGCAGTACTTC.

This chain joins TRBV27 and TRBJ2-5; 8 nucleotides align to TRBD1. The DNA end favors TRBJ2-7, so the J call may be wrong. CDR1 MNHEY and CDR2 SMNVEV come from the germline V gene (reference sequence). There are 15 residues in the CDR3. The CDR3: CASSSGQAYTYEQYF. DNA for the CDR3: TGTGCCAGCAGTTCGGGACAGGCCTATACCTACGAGCAGTACTTC.

The chain joins TRBV5-6 to TRBJ1-5, with a possible D match to TRBD1 (5 bases). V lost 3 bases, J lost 2 bases, and 9 bases lay in between. The CDR3 loop spans 14 amino acids. Germline CDR1 reads SGHDT; CDR2 reads YYEEEE. The CDR3 region is CASSSGGGNQPQHF. The CDR3, as DNA: TGTGCCAGCAGCTCTGGGGGAGGCAATCAGCCCCAGCATTTT. Using reference TRBV5-6 and TRBJ1-5 for the parts outside the CDR3, the full variable domain is DAGVTQSPTHLIKTRGQQVTLRCSPKSGHDTVSWYQQALGQGPQFIFQYYEEEERQRGNFPDRFSGHQFPNYSSELNVNALLLGDSALYLCASSSGGGNQPQHFGDGTRLSIL.

The chain uses TRBV27 and TRBJ1-4; D remains unclear. Germline assignment: CDR1 MNHEY and CDR2 SMNVEV (reference sequence). Trimming shortened V by 6 bases and J by 8 bases, and 16 bases separated the two germline ends. CDR3 length: 14 residues. The CDR3 here is CASSSQLNGEKLFF. DNA of the CDR3: TGTGCCAGCAGCAGTCAGTTAAATGGAGAAAAACTGTTTTTT. Combining the CDR3 with reference TRBV27 and TRBJ1-4 gives the whole variable domain EAQVTQNPRYLITVTGKKLTVTCSQNMNHEYMSWYRQDPGLGLRQIYYSMNVEVTDKGDVPEGYKVSRKEKRNFPLILESPSPNQTSLYFCASSSQLNGEKLFFGSGTQLSVL.

This chain links TRBV9 with TRBJ1-1; D remains unclear. V lost 3 bases to trimming and J lost 0 bases, with 6 bases between them. Looked up from germline, CDR1 is SGDLS and CDR2 is YYNGEE. CDR3 size: 13 residues. CDR3 amino acids: CASSGLVNTEAFF. The CDR3 bases are TGTGCCAGCAGCGGACTGGTGAACACTGAAGCTTTCTTT.

V and J are TRBV7-3 and TRBJ1-2; no firm D call. This CDR3 has 13 amino acids. Trimming removed 5 bases from V and 6 bases from J, with 13 bases in between. CDR1 and CDR2 from the germline V gene are SGHTA and FQGTGA. CDR3 sequence: CASSDGLGNGYTF. CDR3 in DNA: TGTGCCAGCAGCGACGGACTTGGGAATGGCTACACCTTC.

This clone was observed a few times. The CDR3 loop reads CASSLVGQGNTEAFF. The CDR3 DNA is TGTGCCAGCAGCTTAGTGGGACAGGGGAACACTGAAGCTTTCTTT. V is TRBV7-8 and J is TRBJ1-1, with 9 bases aligning to TRBD1. Germline CDR1 reads SGHVS; CDR2 reads FQNEAQ. This CDR3 has 15 residues. Trimming cost V 1 base and J 1 base; bases outside gene matches: 1.

This rearrangement joins TRBV6-5 to TRBJ2-1; TRBD1 agrees at 11 bases. With 2 bases clipped from V and 4 bases from J, the junction kept 1 base outside the gene matches. This CDR3 comprises 15 residues. CDR1 is MNHEY, CDR2 SVGAGI, per germline. The CDR3 DNA follows: TGTGCCAGCAGTTACGGACAGGGGGCATACAATGAGCAGTTCTTC. Its protein product is CASSYGQGAYNEQFF.

Points on this clone: A read error may account for a junction end that differs from germline. V gene TRBV4-1 combines with J gene TRBJ2-3, with D perhaps matching TRBD2 (6 bases). In germline, CDR1 is MGHRA, CDR2 YSYEKL. This CDR3 has 15 amino acids. The DNA of the CDR3 is TGCGCCAGCAGCCTCGAGGGACTGCGCACGGATACGCAGTATTTT. It translates to CASSLEGLRTDTQYF.

CDR3 coding DNA: TGTGCTAGTGAAGGGGGCCGAATTTTCCACGAGCAGTACTTC. It translates to CASEGGRIFHEQYF. The genes are TRBV12-5 and TRBJ2-7; 7 bases line up with TRBD1. J lost 5 bases, V lost 7 bases, and 11 bases had no gene match. The CDR3 is made up of 14 amino acids. CDR1 LGHNT and CDR2 FRNRAP come from the germline V gene.

This clone has only one observation. In DNA, the CDR3 is TGTGCCTGGAGTGGCACTGGAAACACCATATATTTT. Translating it yields CAWSGTGNTIYF. This chain connects TRBV30 to TRBJ1-3; D gene uncertain. Trimming left V 1 base short and J 2 bases short, with 3 bases between. There are 12 residues in the CDR3. Germline lookup yields CDR1 GTSNPN and CDR2 SVGIG (reference sequence). Full variable domain (rest looked up from reference TRBV30 and TRBJ1-3): SQTIHQWPATLVQPVGSPLSLECTVEGTSNPNLYWYRQAAGRGLQLLFYSVGIGQISSEVPQNLSASRPQDRQFILSSKKLLLSDSGFYLCAWSGTGNTIYFGEGSWLTVV.